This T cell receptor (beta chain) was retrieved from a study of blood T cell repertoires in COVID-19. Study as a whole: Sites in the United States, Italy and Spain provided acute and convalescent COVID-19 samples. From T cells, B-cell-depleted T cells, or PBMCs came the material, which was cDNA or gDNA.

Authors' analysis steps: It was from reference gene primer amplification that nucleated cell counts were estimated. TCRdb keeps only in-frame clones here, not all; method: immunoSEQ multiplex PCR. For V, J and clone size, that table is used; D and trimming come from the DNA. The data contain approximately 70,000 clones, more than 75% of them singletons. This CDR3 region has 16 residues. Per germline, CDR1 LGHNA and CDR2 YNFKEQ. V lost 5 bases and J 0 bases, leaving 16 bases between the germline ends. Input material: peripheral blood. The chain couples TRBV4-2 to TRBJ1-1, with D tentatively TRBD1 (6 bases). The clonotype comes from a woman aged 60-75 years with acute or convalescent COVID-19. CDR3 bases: TGTGCCAGCAGCGTAGCCGGGGGGCCAATGAACACTGAAGCTTTCTTT. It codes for CASSVAGGPMNTEAFF.